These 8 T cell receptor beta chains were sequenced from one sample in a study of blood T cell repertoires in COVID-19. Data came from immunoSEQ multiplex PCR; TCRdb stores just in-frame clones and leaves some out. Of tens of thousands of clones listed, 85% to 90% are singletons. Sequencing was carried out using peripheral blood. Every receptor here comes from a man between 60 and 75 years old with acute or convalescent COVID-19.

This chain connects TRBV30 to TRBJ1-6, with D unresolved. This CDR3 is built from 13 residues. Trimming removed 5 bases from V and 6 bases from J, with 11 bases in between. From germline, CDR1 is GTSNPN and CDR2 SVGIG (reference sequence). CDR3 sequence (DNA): TGTGCCTGGGGACTTGGGAGTAATTCACCCCTCCACTTT. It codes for CAWGLGSNSPLHF. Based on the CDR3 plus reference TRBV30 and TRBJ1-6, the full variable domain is SQTIHQWPATLVQPVGSPLSLECTVEGTSNPNLYWYRQAAGRGLQLLFYSVGIGQISSEVPQNLSASRPQDRQFILSSKKLLLSDSGFYLCAWGLGSNSPLHFGNGTRLTVT.

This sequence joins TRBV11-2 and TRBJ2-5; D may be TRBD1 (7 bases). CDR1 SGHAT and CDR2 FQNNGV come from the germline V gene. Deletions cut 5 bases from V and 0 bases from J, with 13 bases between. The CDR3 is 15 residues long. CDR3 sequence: CASSGGTADQETQYF. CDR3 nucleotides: TGTGCCAGCAGCGGAGGGACAGCAGACCAAGAGACCCAGTACTTC.

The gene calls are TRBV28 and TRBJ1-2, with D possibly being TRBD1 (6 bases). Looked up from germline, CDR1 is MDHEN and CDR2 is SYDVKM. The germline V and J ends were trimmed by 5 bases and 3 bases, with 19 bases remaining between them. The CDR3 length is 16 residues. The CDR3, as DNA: TGTGCCAGCAGTCTCCCGGGGGGCTGGGGCGACTATGGCTACACCTTC. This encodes CASSLPGGWGDYGYTF.

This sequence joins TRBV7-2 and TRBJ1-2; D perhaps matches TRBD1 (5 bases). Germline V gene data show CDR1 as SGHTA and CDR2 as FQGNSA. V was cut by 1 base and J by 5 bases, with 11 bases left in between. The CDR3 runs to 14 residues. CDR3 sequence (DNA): TGTGCCAGCAGCTTAGAAGGAGGGGCTTATGGCTACACCTTC. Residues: CASSLEGGAYGYTF.

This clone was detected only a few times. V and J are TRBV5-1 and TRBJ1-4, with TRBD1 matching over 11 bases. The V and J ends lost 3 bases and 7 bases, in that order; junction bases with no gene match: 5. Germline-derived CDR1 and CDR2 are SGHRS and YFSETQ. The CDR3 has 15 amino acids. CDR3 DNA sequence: TGCGCCAGCAGCTCGCTAGGGACAGGGGGTGAAAAACTGTTTTTT. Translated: CASSSLGTGGEKLFF.

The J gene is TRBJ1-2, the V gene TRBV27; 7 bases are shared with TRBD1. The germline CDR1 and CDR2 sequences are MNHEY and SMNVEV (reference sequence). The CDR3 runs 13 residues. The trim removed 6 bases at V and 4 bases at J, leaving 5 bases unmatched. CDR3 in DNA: TGTGCCAGCAGAGCACAGGGGCCCTATGGCTACACCTTC. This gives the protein CASRAQGPYGYTF.

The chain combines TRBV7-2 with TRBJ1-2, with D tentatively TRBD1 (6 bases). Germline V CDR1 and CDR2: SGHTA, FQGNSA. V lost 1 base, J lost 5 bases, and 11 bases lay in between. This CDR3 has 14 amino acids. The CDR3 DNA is TGTGCCAGCAGCTTAGACGCCAGGGGTTATGGCTACACCTTC. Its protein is CASSLDARGYGYTF.

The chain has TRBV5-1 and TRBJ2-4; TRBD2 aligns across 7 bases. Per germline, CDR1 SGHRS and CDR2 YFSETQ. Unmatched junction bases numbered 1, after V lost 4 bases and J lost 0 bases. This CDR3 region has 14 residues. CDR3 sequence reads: CASSPGGAKNIQYF. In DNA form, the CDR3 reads TGCGCCAGCAGCCCGGGGGGAGCCAAAAACATTCAGTACTTC. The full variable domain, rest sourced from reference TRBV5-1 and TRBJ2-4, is KAGVTQTPRYLIKTRGQQVTLSCSPISGHRSVSWYQQTPGQGLQFLFEYFSETQRNKGNFPGRFSGRQFSNSRSEMNVSTLELGDSALYLCASSPGGAKNIQYFGAGTRLSVL.